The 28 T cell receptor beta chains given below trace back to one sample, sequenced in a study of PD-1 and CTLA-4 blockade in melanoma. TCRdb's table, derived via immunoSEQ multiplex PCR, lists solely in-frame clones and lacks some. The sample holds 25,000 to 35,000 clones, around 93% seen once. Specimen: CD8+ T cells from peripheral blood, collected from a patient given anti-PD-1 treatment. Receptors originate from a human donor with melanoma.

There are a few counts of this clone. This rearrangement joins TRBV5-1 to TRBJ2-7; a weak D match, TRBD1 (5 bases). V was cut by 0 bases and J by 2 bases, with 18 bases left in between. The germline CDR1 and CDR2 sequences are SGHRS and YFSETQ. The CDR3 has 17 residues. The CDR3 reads CASSLEGLQVGAYEQYF. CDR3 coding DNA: TGCGCCAGCAGCTTGGAAGGGTTACAGGTTGGGGCCTACGAGCAGTACTTC. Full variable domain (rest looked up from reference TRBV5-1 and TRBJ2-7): KAGVTQTPRYLIKTRGQQVTLSCSPISGHRSVSWYQQTPGQGLQFLFEYFSETQRNKGNFPGRFSGRQFSNSRSEMNVSTLELGDSALYLCASSLEGLQVGAYEQYFGPGTRLTVT.

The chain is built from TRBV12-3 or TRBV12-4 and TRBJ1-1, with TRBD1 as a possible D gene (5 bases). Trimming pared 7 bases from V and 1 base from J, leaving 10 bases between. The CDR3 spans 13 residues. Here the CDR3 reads CASTLGQNTEAFF. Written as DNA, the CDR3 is TGTGCCAGCACTCTCGGACAGAACACTGAAGCTTTCTTT.

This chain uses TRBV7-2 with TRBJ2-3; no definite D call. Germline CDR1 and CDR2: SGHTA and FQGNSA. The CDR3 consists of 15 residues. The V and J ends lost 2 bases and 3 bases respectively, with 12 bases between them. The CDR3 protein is CASSLPRSGTDTQYF. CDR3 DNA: TGTGCCAGCAGCTTACCCCGGTCCGGGACAGATACGCAGTATTTT.

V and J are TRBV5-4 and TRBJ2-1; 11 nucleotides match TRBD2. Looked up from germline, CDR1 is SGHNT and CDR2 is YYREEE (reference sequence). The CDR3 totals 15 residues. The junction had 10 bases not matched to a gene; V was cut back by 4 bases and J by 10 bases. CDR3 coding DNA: TGTGCCAGCAGCCCAGGGACTAGCGGCTCAGGGGAGCAGTTCTTC. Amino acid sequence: CASSPGTSGSGEQFF.

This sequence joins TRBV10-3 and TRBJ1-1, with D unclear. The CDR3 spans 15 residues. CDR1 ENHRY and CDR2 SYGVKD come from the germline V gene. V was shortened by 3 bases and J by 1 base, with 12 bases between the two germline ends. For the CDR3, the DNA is TGTGCCATCAGTGAAGGGCCGGACGGGAACACTGAAGCTTTCTTT. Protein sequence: CAISEGPDGNTEAFF.

The CDR3 is CASSLDGTYEQYF. In nucleotides, the CDR3 is TGTGCCAGCAGTTTAGACGGGACCTACGAGCAGTACTTC. The chain employs TRBV27 and TRBJ2-7; a possible D gene is TRBD2 (5 bases). This CDR3 has 13 amino acids. The V gene's germline CDR1 is MNHEY and CDR2 SMNVEV (reference sequence). Trimming removed 2 bases from V and 2 bases from J, with 7 bases in between.

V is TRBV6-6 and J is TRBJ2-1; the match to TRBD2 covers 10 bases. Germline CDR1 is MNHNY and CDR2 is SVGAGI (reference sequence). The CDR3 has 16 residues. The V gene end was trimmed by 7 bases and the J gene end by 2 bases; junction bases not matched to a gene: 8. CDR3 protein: CASNSQTSGTYNEQFF. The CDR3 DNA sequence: TGTGCCAGCAACTCCCAAACTAGCGGGACCTACAATGAGCAGTTCTTC.

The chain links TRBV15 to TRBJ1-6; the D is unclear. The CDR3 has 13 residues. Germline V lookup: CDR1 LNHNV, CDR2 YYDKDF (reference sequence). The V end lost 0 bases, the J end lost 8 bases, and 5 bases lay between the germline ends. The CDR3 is CATSRDQDSPLHF. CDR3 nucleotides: TGTGCCACCAGCAGAGATCAGGATTCACCCCTCCACTTT. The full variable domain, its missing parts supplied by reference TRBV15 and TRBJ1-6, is DAMVIQNPRYQVTQFGKPVTLSCSQTLNHNVMYWYQQKSSQAPKLLFHYYDKDFNNEADTPDNFQSRRPNTSFCFLDIRSPGLGDTAMYLCATSRDQDSPLHFGNGTRLTVT.

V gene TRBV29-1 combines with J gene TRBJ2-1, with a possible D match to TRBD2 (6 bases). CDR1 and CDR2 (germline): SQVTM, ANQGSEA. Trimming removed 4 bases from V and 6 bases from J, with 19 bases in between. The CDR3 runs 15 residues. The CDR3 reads CSVGGVAVSGNEQFF. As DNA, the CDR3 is TGCAGCGTTGGGGGGGTGGCCGTATCGGGCAATGAGCAGTTCTTC.

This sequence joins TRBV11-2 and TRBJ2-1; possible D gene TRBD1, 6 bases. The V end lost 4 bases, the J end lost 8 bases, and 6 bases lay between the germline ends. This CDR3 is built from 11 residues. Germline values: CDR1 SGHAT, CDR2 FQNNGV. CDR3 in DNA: TGTGCCAGCAGCTGGACAGATGAGCAGTTCTTC. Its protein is CASSWTDEQFF.

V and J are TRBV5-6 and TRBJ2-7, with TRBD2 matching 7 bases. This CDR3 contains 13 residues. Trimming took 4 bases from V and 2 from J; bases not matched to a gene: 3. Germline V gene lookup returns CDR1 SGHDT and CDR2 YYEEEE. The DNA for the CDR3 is TGTGCCAGCAGCAGTGGGGGGGCCTACGAGCAGTACTTC. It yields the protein CASSSGGAYEQYF.

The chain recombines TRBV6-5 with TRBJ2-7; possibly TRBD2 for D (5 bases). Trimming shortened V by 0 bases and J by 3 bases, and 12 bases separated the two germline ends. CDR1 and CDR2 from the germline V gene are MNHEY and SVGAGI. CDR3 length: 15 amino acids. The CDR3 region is CASSYSRVTLYEQYF. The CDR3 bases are TGTGCCAGCAGTTACTCGAGGGTCACCCTCTACGAGCAGTACTTC.

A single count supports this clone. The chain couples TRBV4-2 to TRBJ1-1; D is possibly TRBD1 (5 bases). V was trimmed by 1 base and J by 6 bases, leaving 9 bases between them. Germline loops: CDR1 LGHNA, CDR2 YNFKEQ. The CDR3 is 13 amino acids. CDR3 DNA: TGTGCCAGCAGCCAAGCCAGGGACGCTGAAGCTTTCTTT. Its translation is CASSQARDAEAFF.

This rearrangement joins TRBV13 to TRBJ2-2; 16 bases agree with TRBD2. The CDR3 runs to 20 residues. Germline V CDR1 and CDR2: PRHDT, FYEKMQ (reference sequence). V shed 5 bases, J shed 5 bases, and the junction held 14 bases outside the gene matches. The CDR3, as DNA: TGTGCCAGCAGCCCGGATGGTATGGGACTAGCGGGAGGGCCTACCGGGGAGCTGTTTTTT. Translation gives CASSPDGMGLAGGPTGELFF.

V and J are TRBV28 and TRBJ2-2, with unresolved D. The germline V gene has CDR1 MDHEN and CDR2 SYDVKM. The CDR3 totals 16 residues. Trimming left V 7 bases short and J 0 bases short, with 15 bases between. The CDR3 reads CASTDRAGSNTGELFF. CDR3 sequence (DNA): TGTGCCAGCACCGATCGGGCCGGTTCGAACACCGGGGAGCTGTTTTTT.

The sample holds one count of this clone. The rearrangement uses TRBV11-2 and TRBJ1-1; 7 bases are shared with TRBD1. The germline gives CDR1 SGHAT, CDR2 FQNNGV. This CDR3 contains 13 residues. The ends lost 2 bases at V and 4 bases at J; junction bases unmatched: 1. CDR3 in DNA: TGTGCCAGCAGCTTAACAGGGGCCACTGAAGCTTTCTTT. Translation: CASSLTGATEAFF.

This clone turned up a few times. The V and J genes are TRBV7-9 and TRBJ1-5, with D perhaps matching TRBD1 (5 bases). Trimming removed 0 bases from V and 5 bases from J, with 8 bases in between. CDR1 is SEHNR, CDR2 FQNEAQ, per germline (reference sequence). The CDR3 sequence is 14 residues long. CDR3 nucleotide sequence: TGTGCCAGCAGCTTAGCGGCGGGGGATCAGCCCCAGCATTTT. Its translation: CASSLAAGDQPQHF. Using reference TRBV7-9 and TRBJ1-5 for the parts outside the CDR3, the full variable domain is DTGVSQNPRHKITKRGQNVTFRCDPISEHNRLYWYRQTLGQGPEFLTYFQNEAQLEKSRLLSDRFSAERPKGSFSTLEIQRTEQGDSAMYLCASSLAAGDQPQHFGDGTRLSIL.

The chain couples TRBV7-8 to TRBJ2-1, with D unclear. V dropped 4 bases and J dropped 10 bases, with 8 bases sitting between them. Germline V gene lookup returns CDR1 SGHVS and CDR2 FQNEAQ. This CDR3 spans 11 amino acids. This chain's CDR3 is CASSSDWEQFF. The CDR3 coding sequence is TGTGCCAGCAGCTCCGATTGGGAGCAGTTCTTC.

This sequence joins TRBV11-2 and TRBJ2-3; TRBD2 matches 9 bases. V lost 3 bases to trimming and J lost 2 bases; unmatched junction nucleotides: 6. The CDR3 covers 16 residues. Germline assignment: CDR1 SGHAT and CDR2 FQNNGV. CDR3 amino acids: CASSFFLAGITDTQYF. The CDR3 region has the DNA TGTGCCAGCAGCTTCTTCCTAGCGGGAATCACAGATACGCAGTATTTT.

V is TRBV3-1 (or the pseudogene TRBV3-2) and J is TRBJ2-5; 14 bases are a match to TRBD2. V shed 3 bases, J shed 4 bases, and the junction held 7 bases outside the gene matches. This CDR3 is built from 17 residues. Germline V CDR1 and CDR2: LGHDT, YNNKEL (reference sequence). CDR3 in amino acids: CASSQGTSGRGGETQYF. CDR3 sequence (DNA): TGTGCCAGCAGCCAGGGGACTAGCGGGAGAGGGGGAGAGACCCAGTACTTC.

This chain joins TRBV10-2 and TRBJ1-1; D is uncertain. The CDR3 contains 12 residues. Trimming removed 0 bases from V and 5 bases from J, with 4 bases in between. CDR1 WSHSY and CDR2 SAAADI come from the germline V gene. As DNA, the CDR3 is TGCGCCAGCAGTGAGTCGGCGACTGAAGCTTTCTTT. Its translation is CASSESATEAFF.

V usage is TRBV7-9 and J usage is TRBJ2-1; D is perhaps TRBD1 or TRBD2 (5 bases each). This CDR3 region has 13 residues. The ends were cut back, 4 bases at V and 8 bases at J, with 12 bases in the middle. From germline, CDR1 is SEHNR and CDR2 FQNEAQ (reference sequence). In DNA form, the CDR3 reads TGTGCCAGCAGCTCTACCGGGACCCATGAGCAGTTCTTC. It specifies CASSSTGTHEQFF.

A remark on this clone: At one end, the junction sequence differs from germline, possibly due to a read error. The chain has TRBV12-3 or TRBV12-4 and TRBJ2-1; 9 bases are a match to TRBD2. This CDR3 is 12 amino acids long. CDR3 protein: CASSLAGTEQFF. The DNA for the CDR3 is TGTGCCAGCAGTCTAGCGGGAACAGAGCAGTTCTTC.

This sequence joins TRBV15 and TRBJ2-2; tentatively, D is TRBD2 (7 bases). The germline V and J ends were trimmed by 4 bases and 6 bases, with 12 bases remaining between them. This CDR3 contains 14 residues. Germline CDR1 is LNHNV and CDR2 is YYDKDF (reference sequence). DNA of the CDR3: TGTGCCACCAGCATCCTCGGGGGGCCCGGGGAGCTGTTTTTT. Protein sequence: CATSILGGPGELFF.

CDR3 DNA sequence: TGTGCCAGCAGTTACCCCCCCGGGGGCGGGAGCGTGAATGAGCAGTTCTTC. Residues: CASSYPPGGGSVNEQFF. The chain carries TRBV6-2 or TRBV6-3 and TRBJ2-1, with D tentatively TRBD2 (7 bases). There are 17 residues in the CDR3. Germline V gene data show CDR1 as MNHEY and CDR2 as SVGEGT. Between the trimmed V and J ends, which lost 2 bases and 7 bases, there was a span of 21 bases.

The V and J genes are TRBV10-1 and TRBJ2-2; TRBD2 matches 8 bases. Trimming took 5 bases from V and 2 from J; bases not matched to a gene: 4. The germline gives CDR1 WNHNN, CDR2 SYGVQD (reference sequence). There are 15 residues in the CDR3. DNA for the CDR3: TGCGCCAGCAGTTCCGGACTAGCCAACACCGGGGAGCTGTTTTTT. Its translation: CASSSGLANTGELFF.

DNA of the CDR3: TGTGCCAGCATCGGACAGGGCACCGAGGGGGCTTTCTTT. Translating it yields CASIGQGTEGAFF. The rearrangement links TRBV6-5 to TRBJ1-1; 8 positions match TRBD1. The V gene's germline CDR1 is MNHEY and CDR2 SVGAGI. Trimming took 7 bases from V and 11 from J; bases not matched to a gene: 12. The CDR3 spans 13 residues.

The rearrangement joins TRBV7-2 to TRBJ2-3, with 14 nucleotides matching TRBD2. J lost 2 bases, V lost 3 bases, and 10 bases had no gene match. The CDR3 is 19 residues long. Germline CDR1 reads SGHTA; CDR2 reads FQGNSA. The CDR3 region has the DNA TGTGCCAGCAGCTTGGGACTAGCGGGAGTAGTGTCGTTCACAGATACGCAGTATTTT. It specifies CASSLGLAGVVSFTDTQYF.